Sequencing of this TCR beta chain was carried out in a study of T cell responses to AZD1222 COVID-19 vaccine. Study results and caveats: Targeting of unmutated variant regions was reportedly seen in nearly half of spike-specific TCRs. The study sampled repertoires only after the peak T cell response.

This CDR3 is built from 15 residues. Germline V gene sequence: CDR1 MDHEN, CDR2 SYDVKM. V dropped 5 bases and J dropped 8; count of bases not matched to a gene: 6. TCRdb's copy holds only in-frame clones and misses some; the assay was immunoSEQ multiplex PCR. The data contain roughly 80,000 clones, about 90% of them seen just once; the ten biggest clones take up less than 5.5%. With respect to this clone: Its specificity is unknown.

The input for sequencing was peripheral blood, taken on day 0 of MenACWY control vaccination. The rearrangement links TRBV28 to TRBJ1-6; 10 bases fit TRBD1. This sequence originates from an adult in good health. CDR3 region: CASSTPGQGYSPLHF. The CDR3 bases are TGTGCCAGCAGTACTCCGGGACAGGGGTATTCACCCCTCCACTTT.